This TCR beta chain was found in a study of T cell responses to AZD1222 COVID-19 vaccine. Overall study results and limits: Variant regions that are unmutated are reportedly the target of nearly half of spike-specific TCRs. Of the AZD1222 recipients, only 6 or 7 were seropositive at baseline. Breadth and depth of Spike-specific TCRs rose after two AZD1222 doses. Repertoire sampling was restricted to post-peak T cell response timepoints.

Only in-frame clones appear in the TCRdb table, and some are missing; sequencing was by immunoSEQ multiplex PCR. Of 80,000 or so clones in the sample, 90% were seen once. Remarks on this clone: What it recognizes is unknown.

V was pared by 4 bases and J by 9 bases, with 12 bases between. Germline CDR1 is SGHTA and CDR2 is FQGTGA. The CDR3 sequence is 12 residues long. Sequencing was performed on peripheral blood, taken 28 days after the second AZD1222 dose. This chain joins TRBV7-3 and TRBJ1-1; tentatively, D is TRBD1 (6 bases). The TCR sequence derives from an adult who received the AZD1222 COVID-19 vaccine. The CDR3, as DNA: TGTGCCAGCAGCTCAACGGACAGAAAAGCTTTCTTT. Its translation is CASSSTDRKAFF.